This T cell receptor beta chain appears in the sequencing data of a study of blood T cell repertoires in COVID-19. Looking at the study overall: Collection of acute and convalescent COVID-19 samples took place in the United States, Italy and Spain. PBMCs, B-cell-depleted T cells, or T cells were the source of the cDNA or gDNA that made up the material.

Trimming removed 5 bases from V and 3 bases from J; junction bases left unmatched: 8. CDR1 is LNHDA, CDR2 SQIVND, per germline (reference sequence). The length of the CDR3 is 15 residues. Participants, about 18 to 100 years old, spanned about two dozen US areas. Authors' analysis steps: Amplification of reference gene primers provided the estimated nucleated cell counts. Sequencing was performed with immunoSEQ multiplex PCR; in TCRdb, only in-frame clones are kept and a portion is missing. The DNA gave D and trimming, while V, J and clone size come from that table. The sample has about 280,000 clones; around 91% are singletons.

The gene calls are TRBV19 and TRBJ1-1; 8 bases match TRBD1. The specimen was PBMCs or T cells enriched from blood (not recorded which). The TCR originated in a young woman with acute COVID-19. The CDR3 sequence is CASSFRTGKDTEAFF. The CDR3 nucleotides are TGTGCCAGTAGTTTTCGGACAGGGAAGGACACTGAAGCTTTCTTT.